The source of this T cell receptor beta chain is a study of shared clonotypes between healthy human individuals. Across the study: The study used three CD4 naive, three CD4 memory, two CD8 naive and one CD8 memory plate per donor. General observations from the study: Among a few donors, roughly 5% of naive CD4 clonotypes were found in common. When compared with the clonotypes that were shared by all four sorted-subset donors, the non-shared clonotypes turned out to have lower generation probabilities.

Execution of the assay was at deep level. TCRdb's copy holds only in-frame clones and misses some; the assay was immunoSEQ multiplex PCR. The sample records about 600,000 clones, just under 97% being singletons. Turning to this clone: Its antigen remains unknown.

As defined, naive CD8 cells were CD45RO-negative and positively selected for CCR7, with terminally differentiated effector memory CD45RA+ cells excluded. The TCR originated in a woman under 40 in good health. The sequenced sample was naive CD8+ T cells sorted from blood.

The CDR3 is CASSDRHLAGEKETQYF. The CDR3, as DNA: TGTGCCAGCAGCGATAGGCATTTAGCGGGAGAAAAAGAGACCCAGTACTTC. V usage is TRBV28 and J usage is TRBJ2-5; 9 nucleotides match TRBD2. The CDR3 is made up of 17 amino acids. CDR1 and CDR2 from the germline V gene are MDHEN and SYDVKM. The ends lost 6 bases at V and 3 bases at J; junction bases unmatched: 14.